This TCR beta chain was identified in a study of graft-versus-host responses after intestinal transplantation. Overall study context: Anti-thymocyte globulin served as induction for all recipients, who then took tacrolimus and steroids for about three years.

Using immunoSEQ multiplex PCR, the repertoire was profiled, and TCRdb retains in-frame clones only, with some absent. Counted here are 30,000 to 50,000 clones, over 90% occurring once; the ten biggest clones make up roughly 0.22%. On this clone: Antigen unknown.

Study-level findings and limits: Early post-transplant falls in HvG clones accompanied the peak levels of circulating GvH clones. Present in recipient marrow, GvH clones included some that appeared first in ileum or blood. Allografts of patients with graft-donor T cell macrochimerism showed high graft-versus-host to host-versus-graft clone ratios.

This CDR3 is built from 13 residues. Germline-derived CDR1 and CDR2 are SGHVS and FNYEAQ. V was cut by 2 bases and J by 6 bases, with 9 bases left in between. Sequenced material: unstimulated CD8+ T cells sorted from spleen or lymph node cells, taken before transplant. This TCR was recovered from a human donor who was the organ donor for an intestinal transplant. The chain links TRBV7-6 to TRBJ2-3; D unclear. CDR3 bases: TGTGCCAGCAGCTTATTTGGTGTGGATACGCAGTATTTT. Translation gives CASSLFGVDTQYF.